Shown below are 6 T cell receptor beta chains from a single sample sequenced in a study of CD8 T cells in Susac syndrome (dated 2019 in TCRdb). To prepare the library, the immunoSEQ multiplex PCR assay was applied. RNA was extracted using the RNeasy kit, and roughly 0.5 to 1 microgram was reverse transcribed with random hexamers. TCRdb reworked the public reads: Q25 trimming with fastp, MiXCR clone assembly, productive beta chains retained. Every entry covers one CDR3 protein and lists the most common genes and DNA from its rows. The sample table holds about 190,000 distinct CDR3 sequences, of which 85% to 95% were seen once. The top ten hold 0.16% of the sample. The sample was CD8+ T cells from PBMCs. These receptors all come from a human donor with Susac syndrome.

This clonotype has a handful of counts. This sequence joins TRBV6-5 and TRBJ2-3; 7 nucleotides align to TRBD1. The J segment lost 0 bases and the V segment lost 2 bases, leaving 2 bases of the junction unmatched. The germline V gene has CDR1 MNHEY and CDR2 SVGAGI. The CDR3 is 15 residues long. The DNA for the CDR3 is TGTGCCAGCAGTTACGAACAGGGGAGCACAGATACGCAGTATTTT. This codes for CASSYEQGSTDTQYF.

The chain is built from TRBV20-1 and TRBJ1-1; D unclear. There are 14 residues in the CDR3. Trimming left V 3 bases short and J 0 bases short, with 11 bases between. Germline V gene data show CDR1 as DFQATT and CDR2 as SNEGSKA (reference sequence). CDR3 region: CSASSGRMNTEAFF. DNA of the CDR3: TGCAGTGCTAGTAGTGGACGTATGAACACTGAAGCTTTCTTT.

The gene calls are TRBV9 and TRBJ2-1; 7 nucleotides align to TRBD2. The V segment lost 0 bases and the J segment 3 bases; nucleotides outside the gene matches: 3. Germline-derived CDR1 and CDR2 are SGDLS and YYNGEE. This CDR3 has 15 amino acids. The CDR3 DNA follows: TGTGCCAGCAGCGTAGGGACTAGTTTCTACAATGAGCAGTTCTTC. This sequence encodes CASSVGTSFYNEQFF.

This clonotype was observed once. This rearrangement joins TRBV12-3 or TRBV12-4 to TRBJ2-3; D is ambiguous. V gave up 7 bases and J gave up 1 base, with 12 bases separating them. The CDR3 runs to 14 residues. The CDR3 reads CASTFGPRTDTQYF. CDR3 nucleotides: TGTGCCAGCACTTTTGGGCCACGCACAGATACGCAGTATTTT.

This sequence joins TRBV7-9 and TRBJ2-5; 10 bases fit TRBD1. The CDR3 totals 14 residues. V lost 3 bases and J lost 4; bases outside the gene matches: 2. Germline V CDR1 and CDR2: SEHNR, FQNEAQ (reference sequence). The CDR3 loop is CASSLDRGRETQYF. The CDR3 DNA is TGTGCCAGCAGCTTGGACAGGGGGAGAGAGACCCAGTACTTC.

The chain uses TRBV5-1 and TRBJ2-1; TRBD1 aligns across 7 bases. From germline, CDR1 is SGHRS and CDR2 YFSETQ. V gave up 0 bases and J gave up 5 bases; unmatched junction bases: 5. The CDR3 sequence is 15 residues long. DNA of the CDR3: TGCGCCAGCAGCTTGGTGAGGGGGCTCGACAATGAGCAGTTCTTC. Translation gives CASSLVRGLDNEQFF.